This T cell receptor beta chain was documented in a study of T-cell reconstitution after alpha-beta-depleted transplantation in children. Study-level findings and limits: One year after transplant, T-cell counts and diversity came mostly from newly produced T cells.

In the case of this clonotype: Its cognate antigen is unknown.

The CDR3 has 15 residues. Germline V gene lookup returns CDR1 LGHNA and CDR2 YSLEER. Trimming removed 0 bases from V and 3 bases from J, with 11 bases in between. The TCRbeta library was prepared with unique molecular identifiers. TCRdb processed the PCR reads anew with MiXCR; each CDR3 protein has one entry. This sample yields several thousand distinct CDR3 sequences, of which roughly 17% are seen a single time; around 12% belongs to the top ten. The sequence derives from a male patient younger than 18 who had a stem cell transplant for acute myeloid leukemia, so the T cells may come from the graft donor. This chain uses TRBV4-3 with TRBJ2-5; the D is unclear. The sample here was PBMCs, mostly from graft donor cells, taken 60 days after TCRalphabeta/CD19-depleted stem cell transplant. The CDR3 DNA reads as TGCGCCAGCAGCCAAGATCGGGCAGAAGAAGAGACCCAGTACTTC. As protein: CASSQDRAEEETQYF.